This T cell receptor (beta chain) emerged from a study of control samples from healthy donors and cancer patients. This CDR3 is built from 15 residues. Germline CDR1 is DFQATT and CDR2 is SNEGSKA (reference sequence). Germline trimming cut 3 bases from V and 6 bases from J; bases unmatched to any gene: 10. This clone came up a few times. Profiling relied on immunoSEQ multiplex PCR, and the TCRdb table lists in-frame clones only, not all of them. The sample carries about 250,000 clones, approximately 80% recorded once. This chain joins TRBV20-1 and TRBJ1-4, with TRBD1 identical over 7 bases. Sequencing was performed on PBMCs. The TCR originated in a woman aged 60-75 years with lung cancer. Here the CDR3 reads CSASPAGTVYEKLFF. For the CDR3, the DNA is TGCAGTGCTAGTCCCGCCGGGACAGTTTATGAAAAACTGTTTTTT.